These T cell receptor beta chains were read from a single sample in a study of cytomegalovirus exposure and HLA in healthy donors. Sequencing was performed with immunoSEQ multiplex PCR; in TCRdb, only in-frame clones are kept and a portion is missing. Here the sample spans hundreds of thousands of clones, over 80% being singletons. Sequencing was done on a sample of PBMCs. Every receptor here comes from a woman under 30 in good health and CMV-seronegative. The CDR3 runs from the conserved cysteine through the conserved F or W. Fields, in order: clone size, J gene, D gene, CDR3 length, V gene, CDR3 protein, CDR3 DNA. A D gene is named only where the DNA matches it firmly. Size is stated for part of the rows, as once, few or many counts, or as a class when the clone is expanded.

NA	TRBJ2-1	NA	15	TRBV29-1	CSVGASDRDHNEQFF	TGCAGCGTTGGGGCTAGCGACAGGGACCACAATGAGCAGTTCTTC
NA	TRBJ1-1	NA	15	TRBV6-5	CASSYSGQYSTEAFF	TGTGCCAGCAGTTACTCTGGGCAGTATTCCACTGAAGCTTTCTTT
NA	TRBJ2-3	NA	13	TRBV5-1	CASSLESTDTQYF	TGCGCCAGCAGCTTGGAGAGCACAGATACGCAGTATTTT
NA	TRBJ1-1	NA	15	TRBV7-9	CASSLAGGQGTEAFF	TGTGCCAGCAGCTTAGCTGGGGGGCAAGGCACTGAAGCTTTCTTT
NA	TRBJ2-2	NA	14	TRBV7-3	CASSSTGAHGELFF	TGTGCCAGCAGCTCCACAGGCGCCCACGGGGAGCTGTTTTTT
NA	TRBJ2-1	NA	15	TRBV27	CASTISGSSYNEQFF	TGTGCCAGCACCATTAGCGGTAGCTCCTACAATGAGCAGTTCTTC
NA	TRBJ2-6	NA	17	TRBV6-1	CASSEQAGGHGANVLTF	TGTGCCAGCAGTGAACAGGCAGGGGGGCATGGGGCCAACGTCCTGACTTTC
NA	TRBJ1-1	NA	16	TRBV19	CASSIGTGTQDTEAFF	TGTGCCAGTAGTATAGGTACCGGGACGCAGGACACTGAAGCTTTCTTT
few	TRBJ2-2	TRBD2	15	TRBV5-1	CASRPGGSNTGELFF	TGCGCCAGCAGGCCGGGGGGATCGAACACCGGGGAGCTGTTTTTT
few	TRBJ1-5	NA	15	TRBV19	CASRGWTEVNQPQHF	TGTGCCAGTAGGGGCTGGACAGAAGTCAATCAGCCCCAGCATTTT
NA	TRBJ1-2	NA	13	TRBV28	CASTIGSAYGYTF	TGTGCCAGCACTATCGGGAGTGCCTATGGCTACACCTTC
NA	TRBJ2-1	TRBD2	14	TRBV11-3	CASSSRGGTNEQFF	TGTGCCAGCAGCTCCCGGGGGGGAACAAATGAGCAGTTCTTC
NA	TRBJ1-1	NA	14	TRBV19	CASSIGAMNTEAFF	TGTGCCAGTAGTATTGGGGCCATGAACACTGAAGCTTTCTTT
NA	TRBJ2-1	TRBD1	16	TRBV27	CASSRTGTGSFNEQFF	TGTGCCAGCAGTCGAACCGGGACAGGGTCTTTCAATGAGCAGTTCTTC
NA	TRBJ1-1	NA	13	TRBV5-1	CASSLGGRTEAFF	TGCGCCAGCAGCCTCGGGGGTAGGACTGAAGCTTTCTTT
NA	TRBJ1-3	NA	14	TRBV5-4	CASSLGLNGNTIYF	TGTGCCAGCAGCTTGGGTCTTAATGGAAACACCATATATTTT
NA	TRBJ2-7	TRBD2	16	TRBV28	CASYPLLSGSIYEQYF	TGTGCCAGTTATCCCCTTTTGAGCGGGAGTATTTACGAGCAGTACTTC
NA	TRBJ2-1	NA	17	TRBV6-1	CASSEAQGMRFDDEQFF	TGTGCCAGCAGTGAAGCGCAGGGCATGCGGTTCGATGATGAGCAGTTCTTC
NA	TRBJ2-2	NA	16	TRBV7-8	CASSLDRILGTGELFF	TGTGCCAGCAGCTTAGACAGGATTCTTGGCACCGGGGAGCTGTTTTTT
NA	TRBJ2-5	NA	15	TRBV11-2	CASSPGTVKQETQYF	TGTGCCAGCAGCCCGGGGACGGTGAAACAAGAGACCCAGTACTTC
NA	TRBJ2-1	NA	16	TRBV27	CASSLSKGVAYNEQFF	TGTGCCAGCAGTTTATCTAAGGGGGTCGCCTACAATGAGCAGTTCTTC
NA	TRBJ2-3	NA	15	TRBV18	CASSPGTLFTDTQYF	TGTGCCAGCTCACCCGGGACTCTGTTCACAGATACGCAGTATTTT
NA	TRBJ1-5	NA	16	TRBV27	CASSFPPTGRNQPQHF	TGTGCCAGCAGTTTCCCGCCTACAGGGCGAAATCAGCCCCAGCATTTT
few	TRBJ1-2	TRBD1	12	TRBV19	CASRGQTYGYTF	TGTGCCAGTAGGGGACAGACATATGGCTACACCTTC
NA	TRBJ1-2	TRBD1	16	TRBV5-1	CASSLFLRQGEGGYTF	TGCGCCAGCAGCTTATTTTTGAGACAGGGGGAAGGAGGCTACACCTTC
NA	TRBJ2-1	NA	15	TRBV5-1	CASSLEGRLTGAQFF	TGCGCCAGCAGCTTGGAAGGGAGGCTGACCGGGGCGCAGTTCTTC
NA	TRBJ1-4	NA	9	TRBV28	CASGEKLFF	TGTGCCAGCGGAGAAAAACTGTTTTTT
NA	TRBJ2-7	NA	15	TRBV7-2	CASSPITLSAYEQYF	TGTGCCAGCAGCCCGATTACTCTCTCCGCCTACGAGCAGTACTTC
NA	TRBJ1-2	NA	14	TRBV27	CASSLEGRGYGYTF	TGTGCCAGCAGTTTAGAGGGACGAGGCTATGGCTACACCTTC
NA	TRBJ1-5	NA	19	TRBV28	CASSLLYRLRRGSNQPQHF	TGTGCCAGCAGTTTACTGTACAGGCTCCGGAGAGGGAGCAATCAGCCCCAGCATTTT
few	TRBJ2-2	TRBD2	17	TRBV4-2	CASSQETSSGGAGELFF	TGTGCCAGCAGCCAAGAAACATCTAGCGGGGGGGCCGGGGAGCTGTTTTTT
NA	TRBJ1-2	NA	14	TRBV10-3	CAISESGGRDGYTF	TGTGCCATCAGTGAGTCCGGAGGGAGAGATGGCTACACCTTC
NA	TRBJ2-1	NA	14	TRBV2	CASSRLGGNGEQFF	TGTGCCAGCAGCCGCCTAGGGGGGAATGGGGAGCAGTTCTTC
NA	TRBJ2-1	NA	13	TRBV9	CASSVGRGDEQFF	TGTGCCAGCAGCGTAGGTCGGGGAGATGAGCAGTTCTTC
NA	TRBJ2-5	TRBD2	14	TRBV30	CAWSPGTSGETQYF	TGTGCCTGGAGTCCCGGGACTAGCGGGGAGACCCAGTACTTC
many	TRBJ1-5	TRBD1	15	TRBV2	CASSVGQLSNQPQHF	TGTGCCAGCAGTGTGGGACAGCTAAGCAATCAGCCCCAGCATTTT
NA	TRBJ1-2	NA	16	TRBV5-1	CASSFPPFEANYGYTF	TGCGCCAGCAGCTTTCCCCCATTCGAAGCTAACTATGGCTACACCTTC
NA	TRBJ1-2	NA	14	TRBV5-6	CASSPVRGSYGYTF	TGTGCCAGCAGCCCGGTTCGTGGAAGCTATGGCTACACCTTC
NA	TRBJ1-4	TRBD1	15	TRBV5-1	CASRLTGGLDEKLFF	TGCGCCAGCAGGCTGACAGGGGGACTAGATGAAAAACTGTTTTTT
NA	TRBJ2-3	TRBD1	16	TRBV4-1	CASSQVGRQGADTQYF	TGCGCCAGCAGCCAAGTCGGAAGACAGGGGGCAGATACGCAGTATTTT
NA	TRBJ1-3	TRBD1	13	TRBV29-1	CSVRGTVGDTIYF	TGCAGCGTTCGTGGGACAGTAGGGGACACCATATATTTT
NA	TRBJ2-1	TRBD2	16	TRBV19	CASSASWSGAVDEQFF	TGTGCCAGTAGTGCCTCGTGGAGCGGGGCCGTGGATGAGCAGTTCTTC
once	TRBJ1-1	NA	14	TRBV15	CATSRDRGRTEAFF	TGTGCCACCAGCAGAGATAGGGGAAGGACTGAAGCTTTCTTT
NA	TRBJ2-1	NA	14	TRBV9	CASSPTPAGYEQFF	TGTGCCAGCAGCCCGACCCCCGCCGGGTATGAGCAGTTCTTC
NA	TRBJ2-2	NA	15	TRBV30	CAWMGPAADTGELFF	TGTGCCTGGATGGGTCCCGCGGCGGACACCGGGGAGCTGTTTTTT
once	TRBJ1-2	NA	13	TRBV7-9	CASSSRDGRAYTF	TGTGCCAGCAGCTCGCGGGACGGAAGAGCCTACACCTTC
NA	TRBJ2-3	TRBD1	15	TRBV11-2	CASSFRGKDTDTQYF	TGTGCCAGCAGCTTCAGGGGGAAGGACACAGATACGCAGTATTTT
NA	TRBJ1-5	NA	14	TRBV6-5	CASSQDSWDQPQHF	TGTGCCAGCAGTCAGGACAGCTGGGATCAGCCCCAGCATTTT
NA	TRBJ2-1	TRBD2	14	TRBV7-3	CASSLAGALDEQFF	TGTGCCAGCAGCCTAGCGGGAGCCTTGGATGAGCAGTTCTTC
NA	TRBJ1-4	NA	15	TRBV30	CAWSVLLGRGEKLFF	TGTGCCTGGAGTGTACTCCTAGGGAGAGGTGAAAAACTGTTTTTT